A selection of T cell receptor beta chains follows, all from one sample in a study of blood T cell repertoires in COVID-19. Clones were sequenced by immunoSEQ multiplex PCR, and TCRdb holds only the in-frame ones, with some missing. The table has about 130,000 clones, 70% to 90% seen once; the top ten hold approximately 3.6%. Sequenced: peripheral blood. These receptors originate from a woman between 55 and 75 years old with acute or convalescent COVID-19. The CDR3 runs from the conserved cysteine through the conserved F or W. The D gene is left open where the match is weak. For some rows the clone size is stated as once, few or many, or as a class when expanded; others skip it.

j_call v_call d_call clone_size cdr3_aa cdr3_nt
TRBJ2-1 TRBV19 TRBD2 once CASSMPRLAGSQQSLNEQFF TGTGCCAGTAGTATGCCGAGACTAGCGGGGTCTCAGCAATCCCTCAATGAGCAGTTCTTC
TRBJ1-5 TRBV19 TRBD1 once CASSPTGPGNQPQHF TGTGCCAGTAGCCCGACAGGGCCTGGCAATCAGCCCCAGCATTTT
TRBJ1-1 TRBV19 . . CASSIPGVETEAFF TGTGCCAGTAGTATCCCCGGGGTTGAAACTGAAGCTTTCTTT
TRBJ1-2 TRBV28 TRBD1 . CASSQGQGSYTF TGTGCCAGCAGCCAGGGACAGGGGAGCTACACCTTC
TRBJ2-5 TRBV9 TRBD2 . CASSPGGGETQYF TGTGCCAGCAGCCCGGGCGGGGGAGAGACCCAGTACTTC
TRBJ1-5 TRBV30 . . CAWNQGDQPQHF TGTGCCTGGAACCAAGGGGATCAGCCCCAGCATTTT
TRBJ1-1 TRBV3-1/TRBV3-2 . few CASSQGGQLMNTEAFF TGTGCCAGCAGCCAAGGGGGGCAGCTAATGAACACTGAAGCTTTCTTT
TRBJ1-2 TRBV19 TRBD1 once CASSMGQILYGYTF TGTGCCAGTAGTATGGGACAGATCCTCTATGGCTACACCTTC
TRBJ2-6 TRBV27 TRBD1 . CASSFRQGLSGANVLTF TGTGCCAGCAGTTTTAGACAGGGCCTCTCTGGGGCCAACGTCCTGACTTTC
TRBJ1-5 TRBV19 TRBD1 once CASSPPGQGSQPQHF TGTGCCAGTAGTCCCCCGGGACAGGGGAGTCAGCCCCAGCATTTT
TRBJ2-1 TRBV11-2 TRBD2 . CASSLRPRMTSGSFEQFF TGTGCCAGCAGCTTAAGGCCCCGCATGACTAGCGGGAGCTTTGAGCAGTTCTTC
TRBJ2-3 TRBV6-5 . . CATLSGVGNTQYF TGTGCCACCCTGAGCGGAGTAGGAAATACGCAGTATTTT
TRBJ1-3 TRBV10-3 . . CAISETGTGNTIYF TGTGCCATCAGTGAAACAGGGACTGGAAACACCATATATTTT
TRBJ2-1 TRBV5-4 . . CASSLGQAIYNEQFF TGTGCCAGCAGCTTGGGACAGGCGATCTACAATGAGCAGTTCTTC
TRBJ1-2 TRBV9 . . CASSRYGYTF TGTGCCAGCAGCCGTTATGGCTACACCTTC
TRBJ1-1 TRBV19 TRBD1 . CASSPDRGLNTEAFF TGTGCCAGTAGTCCCGACAGGGGCTTGAACACTGAAGCTTTCTTT
TRBJ1-2 TRBV29-1 . . CSVELRGFYGYTF TGCAGCGTTGAATTACGGGGATTCTATGGCTACACCTTC
TRBJ1-2 TRBV27 . . CASSFRQGNGYTF TGTGCCAGCAGTTTTCGGCAGGGGAATGGCTACACCTTC
TRBJ2-5 TRBV3-1/TRBV3-2 TRBD2 . CASTGGGETQYF TGTGCATCCACGGGCGGGGGGGAGACCCAGTACTTC
TRBJ1-3 TRBV30 TRBD1 . CAWDRGSGNTIYF TGTGCCTGGGACAGGGGGAGTGGAAACACCATATATTTT
TRBJ2-3 TRBV28 TRBD2 . CASSSVLAGVDTDTQYF TGTGCCAGCAGTTCCGTTCTAGCGGGAGTAGACACAGATACGCAGTATTTT
TRBJ2-1 TRBV20-1 TRBD1 . CSASLQGNEQFF TGCAGTGCTAGTTTACAGGGGAATGAGCAGTTCTTC
TRBJ1-1 TRBV5-5 TRBD1 few CASSFSGTGEYEAFF TGTGCCAGCAGCTTTTCCGGGACAGGGGAATATGAAGCTTTCTTT
TRBJ1-4 TRBV27 . . CASSEQGVGNEKLFF TGTGCCAGCAGCGAACAGGGAGTGGGGAATGAAAAACTGTTTTTT
TRBJ1-1 TRBV28 . few CASSIRAQRAFF TGTGCCAGCAGTATAAGGGCCCAGCGGGCTTTCTTT
TRBJ1-4 TRBV6-6 . . CASSSFGGNEKLFF TGTGCCAGCAGTTCCTTCGGGGGAAATGAAAAACTGTTTTTT
TRBJ2-5 TRBV27 TRBD1 . CASTEQGAKSETQYF TGTGCCAGCACTGAACAGGGGGCTAAGTCGGAGACCCAGTACTTC
TRBJ2-7 TRBV7-6 TRBD2 few CASSSTSGYEQYF TGTGCCAGCAGCTCTACTAGCGGGTACGAGCAGTACTTC
TRBJ2-5 TRBV29-1 TRBD2 once CSVVELAGETQYF TGCAGCGTTGTCGAGCTAGCGGGAGAGACCCAGTACTTC
TRBJ2-1 TRBV27 . . CASSRPQGVRQFF TGTGCCAGCAGTAGGCCCCAAGGGGTTCGGCAGTTCTTC
TRBJ2-2 TRBV2 . . CASSVGGVRRELFF TGTGCCAGCAGTGTGGGCGGGGTTCGGCGGGAGCTGTTTTTT
TRBJ1-6 TRBV6-5 TRBD1 . CATLPGQGGNSPLHF TGTGCCACCCTACCGGGACAGGGGGGAAATTCACCCCTCCACTTT
TRBJ1-2 TRBV29-1 . once CSVTEGRNYGYTF TGCAGCGTTACGGAGGGTCGGAACTATGGCTACACCTTC
TRBJ1-2 TRBV7-9 . . CASSPPLLANYGYTF TGTGCCAGCAGCCCCCCGCTATTAGCTAACTATGGCTACACCTTC
TRBJ1-1 TRBV4-1 . . CASSQQTGQTNTEAFF TGCGCCAGCAGCCAACAAACGGGACAAACGAACACTGAAGCTTTCTTT
TRBJ2-2 TRBV9 TRBD1 . CASSTSGTGGGTGELFF TGTGCCAGCAGCACCTCCGGGACAGGGGGTGGCACCGGGGAGCTGTTTTTT
TRBJ1-5 TRBV28 . . CASSQGPGNQPQHF TGTGCCAGCAGTCAGGGTCCGGGCAATCAGCCCCAGCATTTT
TRBJ2-6 TRBV7-2 . . CASSFTGTGANVLTF TGTGCCAGCAGCTTCACAGGGACTGGGGCCAACGTCCTGACTTTC
TRBJ2-1 TRBV5-4 . . CASRDGTFSYNEQFF TGTGCCAGCAGAGACGGGACATTTTCCTACAATGAGCAGTTCTTC
TRBJ2-1 TRBV9 TRBD2 . CASSGRLAQPHNEQFF TGTGCCAGCAGCGGGAGACTAGCCCAACCCCACAATGAGCAGTTCTTC
TRBJ2-1 TRBV18 . . CASSPRDNEQFF TGTGCCAGCTCACCGAGAGACAATGAGCAGTTCTTC
TRBJ2-3 TRBV7-2 . . CASSLLRTDTQYF TGTGCCAGCAGCTTACTACGCACAGATACGCAGTATTTT
TRBJ2-1 TRBV7-9 TRBD2 . CASSLDGTSGSRDEQFF TGTGCCAGCAGCTTAGACGGAACTAGCGGGAGTAGGGATGAGCAGTTCTTC
TRBJ2-5 TRBV24-1 . . CATSDGREETQYF TGTGCCACCAGTGATGGCCGGGAAGAGACCCAGTACTTC
TRBJ1-1 TRBV19 . . CASSIFGLTNTEAFF TGTGCCAGTAGTATATTTGGGCTGACGAACACTGAAGCTTTCTTT
TRBJ1-1 TRBV5-4 TRBD1 . CASSLDRGRTEAFF TGTGCCAGCAGCTTGGACAGGGGGAGGACTGAAGCTTTCTTT
TRBJ1-3 TRBV11-2 . . CASSLEEGTNPLSGNTIYF TGTGCCAGCAGCTTAGAGGAGGGCACTAACCCACTCTCTGGAAACACCATATATTTT